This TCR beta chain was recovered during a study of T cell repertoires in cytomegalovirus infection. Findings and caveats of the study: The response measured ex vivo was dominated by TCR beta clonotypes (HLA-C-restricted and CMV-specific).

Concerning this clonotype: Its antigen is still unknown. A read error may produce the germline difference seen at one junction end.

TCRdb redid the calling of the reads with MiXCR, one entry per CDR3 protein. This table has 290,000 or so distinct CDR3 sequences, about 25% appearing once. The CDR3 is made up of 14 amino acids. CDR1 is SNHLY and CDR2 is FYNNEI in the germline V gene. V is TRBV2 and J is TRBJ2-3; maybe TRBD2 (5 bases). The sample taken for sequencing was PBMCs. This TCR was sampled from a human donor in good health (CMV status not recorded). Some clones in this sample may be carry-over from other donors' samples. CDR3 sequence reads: CASSEGGSTDTQYF. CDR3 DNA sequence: TGTGCCAGCAGCGAAGGAGGCAGCACAGATACGCAGTATTTT.